This T cell receptor beta chain was recovered during a study of cytomegalovirus exposure and HLA in healthy donors. In the PCR, 60 Vbeta and 13 Jbeta primers were used. The protocol was immunoSEQ multiplex PCR, while the TCRdb copy is restricted to in-frame clones and leaves out a portion. This sample has 150,000 to 200,000 clones, with 70% to 90% found just once. V was pared by 3 bases and J by 10 bases, with 13 bases between. The CDR3 is made up of 14 amino acids. From germline, CDR1 is MNHEY and CDR2 SMNVEV (reference sequence). Overall study results and limits: In a later analysis, common viral pathogens appeared linked to several of the most significant clusters. Researchers had no immune exposure information except CMV serostatus available. DRB1 had the most TCR associations and HLA-C the fewest, a later analysis found, with rates varying by HLA locus. Relative to the approximately 670-donor mean, N-insertions were reportedly fewer in an Asian-associated ancestry cluster in a later analysis.

About this clone: Its antigen is not known.

Sequenced: PBMCs. This receptor was taken from a man in his late teens or twenties in good health and CMV-seropositive. The rearrangement joins TRBV27 to TRBJ1-6, with a tentative D call TRBD1 (6 bases). The CDR3 nucleotides read TGTGCCAGCAGTTTGGGACAACTGAGGTCACCCCTCCACTTT. It codes for CASSLGQLRSPLHF.